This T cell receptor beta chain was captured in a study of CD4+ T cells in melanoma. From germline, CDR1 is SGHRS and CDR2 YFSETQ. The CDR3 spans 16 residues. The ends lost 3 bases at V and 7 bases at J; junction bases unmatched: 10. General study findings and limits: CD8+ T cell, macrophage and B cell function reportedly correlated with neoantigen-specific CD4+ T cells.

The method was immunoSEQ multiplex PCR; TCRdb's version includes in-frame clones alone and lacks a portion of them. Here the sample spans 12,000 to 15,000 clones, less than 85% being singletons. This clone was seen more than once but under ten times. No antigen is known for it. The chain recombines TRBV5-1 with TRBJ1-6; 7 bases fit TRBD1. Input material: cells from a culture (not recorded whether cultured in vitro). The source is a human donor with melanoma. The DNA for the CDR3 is TGCGCCAGCAGCTCACAACCCGGGACAGAGAATTCACCCCTCCACTTT. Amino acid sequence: CASSSQPGTENSPLHF.